The clone carrying this T cell receptor beta chain was counted a few times. V lost 6 bases and J lost 3, with 19 bases in between. Looked up from germline, CDR1 is SQVTM and CDR2 is ANQGSEA. CDR3 length: 15 amino acids. The entry originates in a study of human T cells and chemical hapten exposure. Study processing details: A typical sample had around 96,000 TCRs, with roughly 23,224 to 700,000 overall. TCRdb called the RACE reads again in MiXCR, with one record for every CDR3 protein. The V and J calls come from TCRdb's annotation, not from the publication. The top ten clones hold roughly 2.4% of a sample with 380,000 or so distinct CDR3 sequences, nearly 5% of them seen once. Time point defined: patch test 1, 2 weeks after DPC sensitization. Treatment reported: therapeutic diphenylcyclopropenone sensitization with weekly scalp DPC. Each donor was an alopecia patient between 18 and 70 years of age who qualified for DPC. Total RNA came from unfractionated whole blood.

The receptor comes from a woman aged 45-60 years with alopecia areata. Some clones in this sample may be carry-over from other donors' samples. This chain links TRBV29-1 with TRBJ2-3, with D maybe TRBD2 (6 bases). The source material was whole blood, sampled in connection with sensitization to the hapten diphenylcyclopropenone (DPC). The CDR3 loop reads CSVPGLREMTDTQYF. Written as DNA, the CDR3 is TGCAGCGTACCGGGACTCCGGGAGATGACAGATACGCAGTATTTT.